The T cell receptor (beta chain) under discussion was sequenced for a study of blood T cell repertoires in COVID-19. About the study: From the United States, Italy and Spain came samples of acute and convalescent COVID-19.

Produced via immunoSEQ multiplex PCR; TCRdb's table is partial and in-frame only. The top ten clones hold roughly 4% of a sample with around 260,000 clones, around 85% of them seen once. Participant age was about 18 to 89 years, and participants resided in fewer than 25 US areas. Trimming stripped 4 bases from V and 4 bases from J, with 19 bases between. Germline-derived CDR1 and CDR2 are MGHRA and YSYEKL. The CDR3 length is 16 residues. The sequence was collected from a woman in her 30s who had recovered from COVID-19. The rearrangement links TRBV4-1 to TRBJ1-2, with D possibly TRBD1 on 5 matching bases. Sequencing used PBMCs or T cells enriched from blood (not recorded which). The CDR3 protein is CASSPGARGEPYGYTF. CDR3 nucleotides: TGCGCCAGCAGCCCTGGGGCTCGGGGGGAACCCTATGGCTACACCTTC.